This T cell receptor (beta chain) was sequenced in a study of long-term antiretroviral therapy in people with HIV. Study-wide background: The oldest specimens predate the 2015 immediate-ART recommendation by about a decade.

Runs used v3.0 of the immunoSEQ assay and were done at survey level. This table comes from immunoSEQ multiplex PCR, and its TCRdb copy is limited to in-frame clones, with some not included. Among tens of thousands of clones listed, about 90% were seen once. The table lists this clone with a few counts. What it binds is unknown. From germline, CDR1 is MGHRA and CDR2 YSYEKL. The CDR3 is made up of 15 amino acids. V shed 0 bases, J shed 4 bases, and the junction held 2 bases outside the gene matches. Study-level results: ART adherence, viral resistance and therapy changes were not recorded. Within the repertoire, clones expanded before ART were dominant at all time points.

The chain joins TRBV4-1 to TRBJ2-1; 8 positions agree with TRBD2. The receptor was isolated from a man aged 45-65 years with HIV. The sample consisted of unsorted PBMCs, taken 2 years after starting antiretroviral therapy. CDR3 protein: CASSQETSGYNEQFF. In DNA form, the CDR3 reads TGCGCCAGCAGCCAAGAAACTAGCGGATACAATGAGCAGTTCTTC.